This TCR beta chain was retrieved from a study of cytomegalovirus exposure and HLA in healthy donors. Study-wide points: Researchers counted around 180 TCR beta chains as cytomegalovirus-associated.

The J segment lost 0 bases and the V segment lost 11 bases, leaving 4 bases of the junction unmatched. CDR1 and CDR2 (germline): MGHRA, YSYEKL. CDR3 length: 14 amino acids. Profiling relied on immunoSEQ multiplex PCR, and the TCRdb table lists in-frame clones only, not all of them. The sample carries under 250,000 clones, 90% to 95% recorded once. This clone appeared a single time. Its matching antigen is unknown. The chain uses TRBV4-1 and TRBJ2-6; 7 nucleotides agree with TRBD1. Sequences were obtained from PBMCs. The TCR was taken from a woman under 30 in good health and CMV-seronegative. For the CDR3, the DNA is TGCGCCGTTGGGACAGCCTCTGGGGCCAACGTCCTGACTTTC. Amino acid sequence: CAVGTASGANVLTF.